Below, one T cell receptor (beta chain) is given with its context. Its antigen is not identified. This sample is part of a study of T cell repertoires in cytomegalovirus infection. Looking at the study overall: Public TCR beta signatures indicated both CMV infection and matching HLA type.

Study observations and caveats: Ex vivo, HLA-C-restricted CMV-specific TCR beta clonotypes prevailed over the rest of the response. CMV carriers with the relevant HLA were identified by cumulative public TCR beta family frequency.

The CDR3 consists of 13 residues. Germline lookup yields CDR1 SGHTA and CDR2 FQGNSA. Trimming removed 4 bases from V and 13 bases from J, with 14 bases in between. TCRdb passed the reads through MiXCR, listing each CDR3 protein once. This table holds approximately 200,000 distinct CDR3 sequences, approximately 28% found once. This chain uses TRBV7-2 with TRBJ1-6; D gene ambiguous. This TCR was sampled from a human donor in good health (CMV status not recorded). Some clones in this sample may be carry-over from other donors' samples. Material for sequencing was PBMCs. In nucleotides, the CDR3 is TGTGCCAGCAGCTCGAGCGGGCGTTGGCCCCTCCACTTT. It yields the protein CASSSSGRWPLHF. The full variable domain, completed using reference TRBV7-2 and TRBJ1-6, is GAGVSQSPSNKVTEKGKDVELRCDPISGHTALYWYRQSLGQGLEFLIYFQGNSAPDKSGLPSDRFSAERTGGSVSTLTIQRTQQEDSAVYLCASSSSGRWPLHFGNGTRLTVT.